Sequencing of this T cell receptor beta chain was carried out in a study of T cell changes during pregnancy in multiple sclerosis. Produced via immunoSEQ multiplex PCR; TCRdb's table is partial and in-frame only. Among around 10,000 clones listed, over 80% were seen once. CDR1 and CDR2 from the germline V gene are LNHDA and SQIVND (reference sequence). Trimming pared 1 base from V and 4 bases from J, leaving 8 bases between. The CDR3 extends over 14 amino acids. The material sequenced was CD8+ T cells from peripheral blood mononuclear cells, taken in the third trimester of pregnancy. The clonotype originates from a female donor in good health, enrolled as a control in a pregnancy study. The J gene is TRBJ1-5, the V gene TRBV19; maybe TRBD1 (6 bases). The CDR3 bases are TGTGCCAGTAGTATAGTGACAGGTAATCAGCCCCAGCATTTT. Its protein is CASSIVTGNQPQHF.